This T cell receptor (beta chain) stems from a study of blood T cells in healthy people across ages. General study points: Diversity figures derived from one million T cells were judged to underestimate the true value.

The CDR3 covers 11 residues. Germline lookup yields CDR1 SEHNR and CDR2 FQNEAQ (reference sequence). The authors ran a second PCR of 7 to 11 cycles using a sample-barcoded 5' primer and a J-beta primer mix. Tags on each cDNA molecule came from a template-switch adaptor with 12 random nucleotides. TCRdb itself ran the 5' RACE reads through MiXCR, one entry per CDR3 protein. The data show about 680,000 distinct CDR3 sequences, roughly 49% seen once. In this sample, this clonotype turned up once. No antigen is known for it. The junction does not match germline at one end; this may be a read error. This TCR came from a woman aged 55-70 years in good health. The sample taken for sequencing was blood. The chain combines TRBV7-9 with TRBJ2-4; TRBD1 or TRBD2 may be the D gene (5 bases each). The J call is in doubt because the DNA end fits TRBJ2-7 better. The CDR3: CVSSEGREQYF. The CDR3 DNA reads TGTGTCAGCAGCGAGGGACGCGAGCAGTACTTC.